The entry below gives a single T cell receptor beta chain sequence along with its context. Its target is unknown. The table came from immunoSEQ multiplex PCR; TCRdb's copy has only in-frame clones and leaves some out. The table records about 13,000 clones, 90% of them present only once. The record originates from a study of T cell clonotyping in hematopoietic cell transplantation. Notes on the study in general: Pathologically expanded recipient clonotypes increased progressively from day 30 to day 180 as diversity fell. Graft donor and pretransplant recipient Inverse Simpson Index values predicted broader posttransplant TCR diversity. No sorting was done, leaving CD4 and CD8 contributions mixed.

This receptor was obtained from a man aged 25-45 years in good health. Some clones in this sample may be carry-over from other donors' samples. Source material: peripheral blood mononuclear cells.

The CDR3 region has the DNA TGTGCCAGCAGTGAATCCGTTGGGACAGGGGGCCGGGACACTGAAGCTTTCTTT. The encoded protein is CASSESVGTGGRDTEAFF. This chain connects TRBV6-1 to TRBJ1-1; 12 bases line up with TRBD1. The CDR3 is 18 residues long. Unmatched junction bases numbered 10, after V lost 2 bases and J lost 3 bases. CDR1 is MNHNS, CDR2 SASEGT, per germline.